The 13 T cell receptor beta chains below come from one sample, sequenced in a study of OX40 agonist ivuxolimab in advanced cancers. The library came from the immunoSEQ multiplex PCR assay. TCRdb retrieved this table from immuneACCESS and kept in-frame rearrangements only. Not all clones are present; in checked studies, unresolved V genes account for under half, and no reason is known for the remainder. This sample gives about 48,000 clones in total; about 91% of them show up just once. Around 4.7% of the sample belongs to the ten largest clones. Material: CD4+ or CD8+ T cells sorted from blood, obtained in a trial of the OX40 agonist ivuxolimab. The receptors stem from an adult with an advanced solid tumor such as melanoma, head and neck, liver or kidney cancer.

CDR3 in DNA: TGTGCCAGCACTTCCATGACGGGCAATCAGCCCCAGCATTTT. Translation: CASTSMTGNQPQHF. The chain is built from TRBV27 and TRBJ1-5, with D uncertain. V lost 7 bases, J lost 2 bases, and 12 bases lay in between. The CDR3 runs 14 residues. Germline CDR1 is MNHEY and CDR2 is SMNVEV (reference sequence).

The chain uses TRBV19 and TRBJ2-2; D is uncertain. Trimming took 1 base from V and 7 from J, leaving 10 bases between them. CDR3 length equals 14 residues. CDR1 LNHDA and CDR2 SQIVND come from the germline V gene (reference sequence). The CDR3 loop reads CASSIVGPDGELFF. DNA of the CDR3: TGTGCCAGTAGTATAGTAGGCCCAGACGGGGAGCTGTTTTTT.

The chain joins TRBV19 to TRBJ1-5, with 7 bases matching TRBD1. The germline CDR1 and CDR2 sequences are LNHDA and SQIVND (reference sequence). The CDR3 consists of 16 residues. V was pared by 2 bases and J by 0 bases, with 4 bases of the junction left unmatched. The CDR3: CASSIRGQNSNQPQHF. CDR3 nucleotide sequence: TGTGCCAGTAGTATAAGGGGGCAGAATAGCAATCAGCCCCAGCATTTT.

The CDR3 is CASSFSSGGYNEQFF. For the CDR3, the DNA is TGCGCCAGCAGCTTTTCTAGCGGAGGGTACAATGAGCAGTTCTTC. The J gene is TRBJ2-1, the V gene TRBV5-1; 7 nucleotides agree with TRBD2. From germline, CDR1 is SGHRS and CDR2 YFSETQ. There are 15 residues in the CDR3. V shed 2 bases, J shed 4 bases, and the junction held 6 bases outside the gene matches.

The chain couples TRBV4-1 to TRBJ1-5; 8 bases line up with TRBD1. Germline trimming cut 4 bases from V and 0 bases from J; bases unmatched to any gene: 2. CDR3 size: 15 residues. The germline gives CDR1 MGHRA, CDR2 YSYEKL. The CDR3 reads CASSRTGLSNQPQHF. The CDR3 DNA follows: TGCGCCAGCAGCCGGACAGGGCTTAGCAATCAGCCCCAGCATTTT.

J is TRBJ2-1 and V is TRBV7-9, with 12 bases matching TRBD2. Germline assignment: CDR1 SEHNR and CDR2 FQNEAQ (reference sequence). CDR3 length: 16 amino acids. Trimming took 3 bases from V and 5 from J; bases not matched to a gene: 5. The CDR3 DNA follows: TGTGCCAGCAGCTTTAGACTAGCGGGAGAGCACAATGAGCAGTTCTTC. It specifies CASSFRLAGEHNEQFF.

The rearrangement joins TRBV7-2 to TRBJ1-1; D is possibly TRBD1 (6 bases). CDR1 is SGHTA and CDR2 is FQGNSA in the germline V gene. The length of the CDR3 is 14 residues. Trimming shortened V by 5 bases and J by 4 bases, and 14 bases separated the two germline ends. Written as DNA, the CDR3 is TGTGCCAGCAGCCCACTCCGGGGGCCCACTGAAGCTTTCTTT. Amino acid sequence: CASSPLRGPTEAFF.

The CDR3, as DNA: TGTGCCAGCAGCCGTGCCGCACTGGGGGATACGCAGTATTTT. This encodes CASSRAALGDTQYF. V and J are TRBV13 and TRBJ2-3; D gene unclear. Trimming left V 5 bases short and J 6 bases short, with 15 bases between. The CDR3 sequence is 14 residues long. CDR1 is PRHDT, CDR2 FYEKMQ, per germline (reference sequence).

The chain couples TRBV6-6 to TRBJ1-2; 8 positions agree with TRBD1. From germline, CDR1 is MNHNY and CDR2 SVGAGI (reference sequence). V dropped 4 bases and J dropped 4; count of bases not matched to a gene: 8. This CDR3 contains 15 residues. CDR3 residues: CASSWDRRASYGYTF. The CDR3, as DNA: TGTGCCAGCAGTTGGGACAGGCGAGCTAGCTATGGCTACACCTTC.

The V call is TRBV4-1, the J call TRBJ1-3; 10 nucleotides align to TRBD1. The CDR3 has 16 amino acids. Germline CDR1 and CDR2: MGHRA and YSYEKL. J was trimmed by 4 bases and V by 0 bases; bases with no gene match: 3. The CDR3 reads CASSQEGQGLGNTIYF. DNA for the CDR3: TGCGCCAGCAGCCAAGAGGGACAGGGGTTAGGAAACACCATATATTTT.

V and J are TRBV5-1 and TRBJ2-5; 8 bases map to TRBD1. The germline V gene has CDR1 SGHRS and CDR2 YFSETQ. CDR3 length: 16 amino acids. V lost 3 bases to trimming and J lost 5 bases; unmatched junction nucleotides: 12. For the CDR3, the DNA is TGCGCCAGCAGCTCAGGACAGGGAGACGTGTGGGAGACCCAGTACTTC. It specifies CASSSGQGDVWETQYF.

The rearrangement joins TRBV4-3 to TRBJ2-7, with no clear D. CDR1 and CDR2 (germline): LGHNA, YSLEER. V gave up 0 bases and J gave up 0 bases, with 3 bases separating them. The CDR3 is made up of 13 amino acids. The CDR3 coding sequence is TGCGCCAGCAGCCAAGAGACCTCCTACGAGCAGTACTTC. This encodes CASSQETSYEQYF.

The genes are TRBV27 and TRBJ2-7; TRBD1 matches 10 bases. J was trimmed by 5 bases and V by 6 bases; bases with no gene match: 4. There are 13 residues in the CDR3. CDR1 is MNHEY, CDR2 SMNVEV, per germline (reference sequence). This CDR3 is CASRIGQGDEQYF. The CDR3, as DNA: TGTGCCAGCAGGATCGGACAGGGGGACGAGCAGTACTTC.